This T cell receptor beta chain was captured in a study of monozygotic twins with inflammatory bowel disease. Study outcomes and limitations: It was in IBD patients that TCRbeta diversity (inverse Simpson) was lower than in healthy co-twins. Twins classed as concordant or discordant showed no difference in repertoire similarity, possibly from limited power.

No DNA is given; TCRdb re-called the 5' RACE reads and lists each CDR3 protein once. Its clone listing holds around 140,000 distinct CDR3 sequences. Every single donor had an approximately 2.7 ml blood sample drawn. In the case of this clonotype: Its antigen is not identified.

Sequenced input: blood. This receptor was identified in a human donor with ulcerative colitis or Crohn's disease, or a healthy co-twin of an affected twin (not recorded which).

The CDR3 sequence is CASSFRGPYEQYF. The rearrangement links TRBV6-2 or TRBV6-3 to TRBJ2-7; there is no DNA to check the TCRdb D call of TRBD1. CDR3 length: 13 residues. Germline V gene sequence: CDR1 MNHEY, CDR2 SVGEGT.